One and the same sample provided the 21 T cell receptor beta chains below, sequenced in a study of vaccination effects on CD4 cells after COVID-19. Within the ViraFEST assay, antigen-specific CD4+ T cells underwent expansion with viral peptide pools prior to sequencing. Culture lasted under 13 days before CD4+ T cell isolation. Either the BNT162b2 or mRNA-1273 vaccine was given to participants in two doses. What these receptors recognize is not known. TCRdb's copy holds only in-frame clones and misses some; the assay was immunoSEQ multiplex PCR. In the table there are nearly 25,000 clones, 69% of which are singletons. This sample comprised CD4+ T cells from PBMCs cultured with SARS-CoV-2 spike peptides, obtained after COVID-19 vaccination. The receptor source for this set is a human donor who received a COVID-19 vaccine.

This clone was seen once. The V call is TRBV7-9, the J call TRBJ1-2, with D possibly matching TRBD1 (5 bases). This CDR3 has 16 amino acids. Trimming shortened V by 1 base and J by 4 bases, and 16 bases separated the two germline ends. The germline gives CDR1 SEHNR, CDR2 FQNEAQ (reference sequence). The CDR3 DNA sequence: TGTGCCAGCAGCTTAGTTGGAGGGACCCCCATCTATGGCTACACCTTC. Its translation is CASSLVGGTPIYGYTF.

This chain uses TRBV18 with TRBJ1-3; D unresolved. The CDR3 length is 16 residues. CDR1 KGHSH and CDR2 LQKENI come from the germline V gene. Trimming removed 5 bases from V and 0 bases from J, with 14 bases in between. CDR3 loop: CASSSQTSISGNTIYF. The CDR3 DNA reads TGTGCCAGCTCAAGCCAGACGTCAATCTCTGGAAACACCATATATTTT. The complete variable domain, with remaining parts taken from reference TRBV18 and TRBJ1-3, reads NAGVMQNPRHLVRRRGQEARLRCSPMKGHSHVYWYRQLPEEGLKFMVYLQKENIIDESGMPKERFSAEFPKEGPSILRIQQVVRGDSAAYFCASSSQTSISGNTIYFGEGSWLTVV.

The chain couples TRBV20-1 to TRBJ2-4; 11 nucleotides match TRBD2. The germline CDR1 and CDR2 sequences are DFQATT and SNEGSKA (reference sequence). The J segment lost 13 bases and the V segment lost 6 bases, leaving 5 bases of the junction unmatched. CDR3 size: 11 residues. The CDR3 here is CSAGTSGKQYF. CDR3 DNA: TGCAGTGCCGGGACTAGCGGAAAACAGTACTTC.

This chain joins TRBV6-5 and TRBJ2-1, with 9 bases aligning to TRBD2. The J segment lost 9 bases and the V segment lost 8 bases, leaving 2 bases of the junction unmatched. The germline V gene encodes CDR1 MNHEY and CDR2 SVGAGI. CDR3 size: 11 residues. CDR3 loop: CASGTSIEQFF. CDR3 nucleotide sequence: TGTGCCAGCGGGACTAGCATTGAGCAGTTCTTC.

In this sample, this clone turned up once. CDR3 sequence (DNA): TGTGCCAGCAGTTACGGAAATTCACCCCTCCACTTT. This gives the protein CASSYGNSPLHF. The chain is built from TRBV6-6 and TRBJ1-6, with D uncertain. Germline assignment: CDR1 MNHNY and CDR2 SVGAGI (reference sequence). V was cut by 2 bases and J by 7 bases, with 3 bases left in between. There are 12 residues in the CDR3.

The chain employs TRBV14 and TRBJ1-2; D is perhaps TRBD1 (6 bases). The CDR3 sequence is 16 residues long. Trimming pared 1 base from V and 7 bases from J, leaving 19 bases between. CDR1 is SGHDN and CDR2 is FVKESK in the germline V gene. The CDR3 loop is CASSQVTGKHRSGYTF. The CDR3 DNA reads TGTGCCAGCAGCCAAGTAACAGGGAAACACCGCTCTGGCTACACCTTC.

This chain uses TRBV10-1 with TRBJ1-1; D uncertain. Trimming removed 1 base at V and 1 base at J, with 7 bases between. There are 14 residues in the CDR3. The V gene's germline CDR1 is WNHNN and CDR2 SYGVQD (reference sequence). Here the CDR3 reads CASSEFTENTEAFF. CDR3 in DNA: TGCGCCAGCAGTGAGTTCACAGAGAACACTGAAGCTTTCTTT.

The chain employs TRBV19 and TRBJ2-7, with 8 positions matching TRBD2. The germline CDR1 and CDR2 sequences are LNHDA and SQIVND (reference sequence). V was clipped by 4 bases and J by 2 bases; unmatched bases: 1. There are 13 residues in the CDR3. The CDR3: CASSRGLAYEQYF. The CDR3 DNA is TGTGCCAGTAGTAGGGGACTAGCCTACGAGCAGTACTTC.

The chain couples TRBV18 to TRBJ1-1; D uncertain. Looked up from germline, CDR1 is KGHSH and CDR2 is LQKENI. V was shortened by 2 bases and J by 7 bases, with 8 bases between the two germline ends. The CDR3 sequence is 12 residues long. The CDR3 sequence: CASSPGRHEAFF. CDR3 nucleotides: TGTGCCAGCTCACCAGGACGGCATGAAGCTTTCTTT. The full variable domain, in which reference TRBV18 and TRBJ1-1 provide the parts outside the CDR3, is NAGVMQNPRHLVRRRGQEARLRCSPMKGHSHVYWYRQLPEEGLKFMVYLQKENIIDESGMPKERFSAEFPKEGPSILRIQQVVRGDSAAYFCASSPGRHEAFFGQGTRLTVV.

V gene TRBV19 combines with J gene TRBJ2-7; D gene ambiguous. The CDR3 runs 8 residues. CDR1 is LNHDA and CDR2 is SQIVND in the germline V gene (reference sequence). This CDR3 reads CTPDEQYF. In nucleotides, the CDR3 is TGTACTCCGGACGAGCAGTACTTC. The variable domain in full, completed from reference TRBV19 and TRBJ2-7, reads DGGITQSPKYLFRKEGQNVTLSCEQNLNHDAMYWYRQDPGQGLRLIYYSQIVNDFQKGDIAEGYSVSREKKESFPLTVTSAQKNPTAFYLCTPDEQYFGPGTRLTVT.

This chain connects TRBV2 to TRBJ1-6; 10 bases match TRBD1. CDR1 and CDR2 from the germline V gene are SNHLY and FYNNEI. V was pared by 4 bases and J by 14 bases, with 8 bases of the junction left unmatched. This CDR3 contains 14 residues. CDR3 coding DNA: TGTGCCAGCAGTGCGGGACAGGGGCATCCAGCCCTCCACTTT. The encoded protein is CASSAGQGHPALHF.

This chain links TRBV6-5 with TRBJ2-3; TRBD2 agrees at 8 bases. Germline V gives CDR1 MNHEY, CDR2 SVGAGI. CDR3 size: 15 residues. V lost 6 bases to trimming and J lost 1 base; unmatched junction nucleotides: 6. The CDR3, as DNA: TGTGCCAGCAGCGGGAGGGCCATGGGCACAGATACGCAGTATTTT. Encoded protein: CASSGRAMGTDTQYF.

This chain uses TRBV28 with TRBJ2-2, with D unresolved. V gave up 8 bases and J gave up 0 bases, with 10 bases separating them. The germline V gene has CDR1 MDHEN and CDR2 SYDVKM. CDR3 length equals 14 residues. The DNA for the CDR3 is TGTGCCAGCGACTCAGACTCGAACACCGGGGAGCTGTTTTTT. Translated: CASDSDSNTGELFF. Using reference TRBV28 and TRBJ2-2 for the parts outside the CDR3, the full variable domain is DVKVTQSSRYLVKRTGEKVFLECVQDMDHENMFWYRQDPGLGLRLIYFSYDVKMKEKGDIPEGYSVSREKKERFSLILESASTNQTSMYLCASDSDSNTGELFFGEGSRLTVL.

The chain employs TRBV15 and TRBJ1-5, with 9 bases fitting TRBD1. This CDR3 region has 18 residues. Germline CDR1 is LNHNV and CDR2 is YYDKDF (reference sequence). Trimming removed 0 bases from V and 2 bases from J; junction bases left unmatched: 8. The chain's CDR3 is CATSRDSPGQGRNQPQHF. The CDR3 nucleotides are TGTGCCACCAGCAGAGATTCTCCGGGACAGGGCCGCAATCAGCCCCAGCATTTT.

The V gene is TRBV11-3, the J gene TRBJ2-3, with D unresolved. In germline, CDR1 is SGHNT, CDR2 YENEEA. Trimming pared 5 bases from V and 5 bases from J, leaving 11 bases between. CDR3 length equals 13 residues. CDR3 region: CASSPSRLDTQYF. The CDR3 coding sequence is TGTGCCAGCAGCCCTTCTCGTCTAGATACGCAGTATTTT.

The genes are TRBV11-3 and TRBJ2-2; TRBD2 aligns across 9 bases. Germline trimming cut 1 base from V and 1 base from J; bases unmatched to any gene: 1. Germline CDR1 reads SGHNT; CDR2 reads YENEEA. The length of the CDR3 is 16 residues. CDR3 loop: CASSLGSGRNTGELFF. The CDR3 DNA is TGTGCCAGCAGCTTAGGTAGCGGGAGGAACACCGGGGAGCTGTTTTTT.

This clone was counted a single time. The genes are TRBV6-6 and TRBJ2-5; 7 bases are a match to TRBD1. The CDR3 loop spans 15 amino acids. V dropped 2 bases and J dropped 3; count of bases not matched to a gene: 6. Germline V gene data show CDR1 as MNHNY and CDR2 as SVGAGI (reference sequence). The CDR3 bases are TGTGCCAGCAGTTACCTGGGGACAGATAAAGAGACCCAGTACTTC. It encodes CASSYLGTDKETQYF.

V is TRBV29-1 and J is TRBJ1-1; tentative D call: TRBD1 (5 bases). V was trimmed by 6 bases and J by 1 base, leaving 12 bases between them. CDR1 and CDR2 (germline): SQVTM, ANQGSEA. The CDR3 runs 13 residues. CDR3 sequence (DNA): TGCAGCGTGGGTAGGGGAGGGAACACTGAAGCTTTCTTT. Its translation: CSVGRGGNTEAFF.

The chain employs TRBV29-1 and TRBJ2-5; 8 bases line up with TRBD1. CDR3 length equals 13 residues. Per the germline V gene, CDR1 is SQVTM and CDR2 is ANQGSEA. Trimming at V came to 6 bases and at J to 6 bases, leaving 9 bases not matched to a gene. The CDR3 here is CSVQGQGTKTQYF. CDR3 sequence (DNA): TGCAGCGTCCAAGGACAGGGCACGAAGACCCAGTACTTC.

The chain is built from TRBV27 and TRBJ2-7; 10 bases align to TRBD2. V was pared by 2 bases and J by 0 bases, with 10 bases of the junction left unmatched. CDR1 is MNHEY, CDR2 SMNVEV, per germline (reference sequence). The CDR3 length is 18 residues. The CDR3 spells CASSLGTSDKRTSYEQYF. The DNA of the CDR3 is TGTGCCAGCAGTTTAGGGACTAGCGATAAACGTACCTCCTACGAGCAGTACTTC.

This clone was recorded a few times. The CDR3 carries no conserved terminal phenylalanine or tryptophan, so it likely arises from a read error. The DNA is left out, because the CDR3 cannot be placed on it with certainty; the CDR3 is given as TCRdb lists it. The V gene is TRBV7-9, the J gene TRBJ1-1; TRBD1 was called by the table and not checked on the DNA. Germline V gene data show CDR1 as SEHNR and CDR2 as FQNEAQ (reference sequence). Including both end residues, the CDR3 is 13 amino acids long. CDR3: CASTPQAGAASEV.